The subject of this entry is one TCR beta chain. One end of the junction does not line up with germline, which may come from a read error. This CDR3 has 14 residues. CDR1 is SGHNT, CDR2 YYREEE, per germline (reference sequence). This sample's RNA came from whole unsorted tissue. The normal lung tissue was taken more than 3 cm from the tumor edge. This specimen belongs to a study of tumor and adjacent non-tumor tissue in lung cancer. Three rounds of nested PCR, following a modified ARM-PCR protocol, produced the TCRbeta library. TCRdb itself ran the multiplex PCR reads through MiXCR, one entry per CDR3 protein. The data contain more than 60,000 distinct CDR3 sequences, more than 75% of them seen just once; the ten biggest clones take up 45%.

This sequence joins TRBV5-4 and TRBJ1-1, with 7 nucleotides matching TRBD1. Sequencing was performed on distant non-tumor lung tissue. This receptor was obtained from a man aged 55-75 years with non-small cell lung cancer. The CDR3 here is CASSSQGRGTAAFF. For the CDR3, the DNA is TGTGCCAGTAGCTCACAGGGGCGGGGAACTGCAGCTTTCTTT.